These 19 T cell receptor beta chains originate from one sample sequenced in a study of cytomegalovirus exposure and HLA in healthy donors. 60 Vbeta and 13 Jbeta primers were used in PCR. Some clones are missing from TCRdb's copy, which holds only in-frame ones; the method was immunoSEQ multiplex PCR. The table shows over 85,000 clones, with 65% to 80% occurring only once. Input material: PBMCs. These receptor sequences come from a man aged 25 to 40 in good health and CMV-seropositive.

The chain has TRBV5-6 and TRBJ2-5; D unresolved. This CDR3 has 14 amino acids. Per the germline V gene, CDR1 is SGHDT and CDR2 is YYEEEE. Trimming stripped 4 bases from V and 4 bases from J, with 14 bases between. The CDR3 loop is CASSTSASGETQYF. CDR3 in DNA: TGTGCCAGCAGCACATCAGCGAGTGGAGAGACCCAGTACTTC.

Note on this clone: At one of its ends the junction is not consistent with the germline gene, which may arise from a read error. The CDR3 sequence is CASSFTRVNQKLFF. For the CDR3, the DNA is TGTGCCAGCAGTTTTACACGGGTTAATCAAAAACTGTTTTTT. This chain joins TRBV27 and TRBJ1-4, with D unclear. CDR1 and CDR2 (germline): MNHEY, SMNVEV (reference sequence). The CDR3 covers 14 residues.

This clone showed up just a few times. The chain carries TRBV7-6 and TRBJ2-2; 7 bases match TRBD2. Germline loops: CDR1 SGHVS, CDR2 FNYEAQ. This CDR3 is built from 17 residues. J was trimmed by 1 base and V by 4 bases; bases with no gene match: 9. CDR3 in amino acids: CASSSGGWGMNTGELFF. In DNA, the CDR3 is TGTGCCAGCAGCTCGGGGGGTTGGGGCATGAACACCGGGGAGCTGTTTTTT. Combining the CDR3 with reference TRBV7-6 and TRBJ2-2 gives the whole variable domain GAGVSQSPRYKVTKRGQDVALRCDPISGHVSLYWYRQALGQGPEFLTYFNYEAQQDKSGLPNDRFSAERPEGSISTLTIQRTEQRDSAMYRCASSSGGWGMNTGELFFGEGSRLTVL.

The chain has TRBV19 and TRBJ1-2; a possible D gene is TRBD1 (5 bases). Per germline, CDR1 LNHDA and CDR2 SQIVND (reference sequence). CDR3 size: 14 residues. Between the trimmed V and J ends, which lost 4 bases and 0 bases, there was a span of 9 bases. CDR3 sequence (DNA): TGTGCCAGTAGTACGGACACGACTAACTATGGCTACACCTTC. Translation: CASSTDTTNYGYTF.

V gene TRBV7-8 combines with J gene TRBJ2-5; D might be TRBD2 (5 bases). Matching the DNA end better, TRBJ2-7 makes the J call doubtful. This CDR3 comprises 15 residues. Germline CDR1 and CDR2: SGHVS and FQNEAQ. Here the CDR3 reads CASSYSYGVSYEQYF. The CDR3 region has the DNA TGTGCCAGCAGCTACAGCTACGGGGTATCCTACGAGCAGTACTTC.

The chain employs TRBV30 and TRBJ1-2; 10 bases line up with TRBD1. Germline CDR1 is GTSNPN and CDR2 is SVGIG (reference sequence). This CDR3 spans 19 amino acids. Trimming cost V 2 bases and J 4 bases; bases outside gene matches: 19. The CDR3 is CAWSNGGNTSTGGAYGYTF. The DNA for the CDR3 is TGTGCCTGGAGTAATGGGGGGAACACATCGACAGGGGGCGCCTATGGCTACACCTTC.

The chain uses TRBV19 and TRBJ1-1; 10 nucleotides agree with TRBD1. Germline V gene lookup returns CDR1 LNHDA and CDR2 SQIVND (reference sequence). The CDR3 is 14 residues long. V lost 3 bases and J lost 6; bases outside the gene matches: 4. The chain's CDR3 is CASSIDRGLAEAFF. The DNA of the CDR3 is TGTGCCAGTAGTATCGACAGGGGGCTGGCTGAAGCTTTCTTT.

V is TRBV30 and J is TRBJ2-3; D perhaps matches TRBD2 (5 bases). CDR1 and CDR2 (germline): GTSNPN, SVGIG (reference sequence). This CDR3 comprises 13 residues. The germline V and J ends were trimmed by 5 bases and 0 bases, with 9 bases remaining between them. CDR3 region: CAWGKRSTDTQYF. DNA for the CDR3: TGTGCCTGGGGAAAGCGGAGCACAGATACGCAGTATTTT.

This clone appeared once. This chain connects TRBV7-9 to TRBJ2-1; D possibly corresponds to TRBD1 (6 bases). V gave up 0 bases and J gave up 9 bases, with 15 bases separating them. This CDR3 has 15 residues. Per the germline V gene, CDR1 is SEHNR and CDR2 is FQNEAQ (reference sequence). Written as DNA, the CDR3 is TGTGCCAGCAGCTTAGCGACGCACAGGGTGAGTGAGCAGTTCTTC. Translating it yields CASSLATHRVSEQFF.

The rearrangement links TRBV5-1 to TRBJ2-7; D may be TRBD1 (5 bases). The ends were cut back, 3 bases at V and 2 bases at J, with 12 bases in the middle. Per the germline V gene, CDR1 is SGHRS and CDR2 is YFSETQ. This CDR3 comprises 14 residues. For the CDR3, the DNA is TGCGCCAGCAGCTCCCCGGACATACCCTACGAGCAGTACTTC. Its protein product is CASSSPDIPYEQYF.

The rearrangement uses TRBV13 and TRBJ1-2; 10 positions match TRBD1. V shed 4 bases, J shed 1 base, and the junction held 3 bases outside the gene matches. The CDR3 runs to 15 residues. Germline V gives CDR1 PRHDT, CDR2 FYEKMQ (reference sequence). CDR3: CASSSRDRGNYGYTF. The CDR3 region has the DNA TGTGCCAGCAGCTCCCGGGACAGGGGTAACTATGGCTACACCTTC.

This sequence joins TRBV25-1 and TRBJ2-1, with a weak D call TRBD1 (6 bases). Germline CDR1 MGHDK, CDR2 SYGVNS. CDR3 length equals 17 residues. Between the trimmed V and J ends, which lost 6 bases and 0 bases, there was a span of 18 bases. The chain's CDR3 is CASRKNTGPGSYNEQFF. DNA for the CDR3: TGTGCCAGCAGAAAGAATACAGGGCCGGGCTCCTACAATGAGCAGTTCTTC.

The chain is built from TRBV5-6 and TRBJ2-3, with TRBD2 matching over 10 bases. Germline V gene lookup returns CDR1 SGHDT and CDR2 YYEEEE. With 0 bases clipped from V and 2 bases from J, the junction kept 3 bases outside the gene matches. The CDR3 length is 16 residues. The CDR3 coding sequence is TGTGCCAGCAGCTTGGGGAGCGGGGGGGTCACAGATACGCAGTATTTT. It codes for CASSLGSGGVTDTQYF.

The rearrangement links TRBV13 to TRBJ1-2; weak D call: TRBD1 (5 bases). Trimming took off 3 bases at V and 2 bases at J, with 13 bases between the two ends. Germline CDR1 is PRHDT and CDR2 is FYEKMQ (reference sequence). This CDR3 region has 15 residues. The CDR3 DNA reads TGTGCCAGCAGCTTTCAGACAGAACCGAACTATGGCTACACCTTC. This encodes CASSFQTEPNYGYTF.

The V and J genes are TRBV5-5 and TRBJ1-1, with D hard to call. The germline V gene has CDR1 SGHKS and CDR2 YYEKEE (reference sequence). The CDR3 has 11 residues. V dropped 2 bases and J dropped 6 bases, with 5 bases sitting between them. The CDR3 sequence is CASSFQAEAFF. The CDR3 DNA reads as TGTGCCAGCAGCTTCCAGGCTGAAGCTTTCTTT.

The rearrangement joins TRBV27 to TRBJ2-7; 9 nucleotides line up with TRBD2. Unmatched junction bases numbered 5, after V lost 2 bases and J lost 3 bases. Germline lookup yields CDR1 MNHEY and CDR2 SMNVEV (reference sequence). The CDR3 contains 15 residues. The CDR3 reads CASSLRLAGVYEQYF. Here the CDR3 DNA reads TGTGCCAGCAGTTTAAGGTTAGCGGGGGTCTACGAGCAGTACTTC.

The rearrangement uses TRBV18 and TRBJ1-4, with TRBD1 matching over 7 bases. Germline V gives CDR1 KGHSH, CDR2 LQKENI. Trimming cost V 6 bases and J 3 bases; bases outside gene matches: 7. This CDR3 contains 15 residues. The CDR3 DNA sequence: TGTGCCAGCTCGAAGACAGGGTTGGCTAATGAAAAACTGTTTTTT. It yields the protein CASSKTGLANEKLFF.

The chain has TRBV2 and TRBJ2-7; D uncertain. This CDR3 comprises 11 residues. Trimming cost V 6 bases and J 6 bases, with 9 bases left between them. Germline CDR1 is SNHLY and CDR2 is FYNNEI. The DNA of the CDR3 is TGTGCCAGCAGAGTCGACACCGAGCAGTACTTC. Translated, it gives CASRVDTEQYF.

J is TRBJ2-5 and V is TRBV6-5; 7 nucleotides agree with TRBD2. Germline V lookup: CDR1 MNHEY, CDR2 SVGAGI. This CDR3 region has 15 residues. Trimming at V came to 0 bases and at J to 5 bases, leaving 6 bases not matched to a gene. DNA of the CDR3: TGTGCCAGCAGTTACTCCCGACTAGCTAGGGAGACCCAGTACTTC. Protein: CASSYSRLARETQYF.